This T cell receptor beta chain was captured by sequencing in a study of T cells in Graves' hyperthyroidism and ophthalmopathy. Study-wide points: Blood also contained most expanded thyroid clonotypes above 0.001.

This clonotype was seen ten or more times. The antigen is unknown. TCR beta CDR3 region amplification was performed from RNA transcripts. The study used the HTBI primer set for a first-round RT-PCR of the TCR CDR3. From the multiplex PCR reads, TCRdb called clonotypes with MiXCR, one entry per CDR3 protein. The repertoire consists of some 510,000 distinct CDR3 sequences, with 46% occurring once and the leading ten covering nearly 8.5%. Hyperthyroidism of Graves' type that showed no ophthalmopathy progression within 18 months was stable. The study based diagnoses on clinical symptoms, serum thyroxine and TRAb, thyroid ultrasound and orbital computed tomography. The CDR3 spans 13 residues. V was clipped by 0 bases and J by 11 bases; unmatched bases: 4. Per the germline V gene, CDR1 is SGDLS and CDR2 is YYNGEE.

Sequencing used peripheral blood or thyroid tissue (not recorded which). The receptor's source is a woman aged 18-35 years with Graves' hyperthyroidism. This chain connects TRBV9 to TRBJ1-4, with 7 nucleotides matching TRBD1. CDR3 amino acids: CASSVGGGGKLFF. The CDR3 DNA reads TGTGCCAGCAGCGTAGGAGGGGGCGGGAAACTGTTTTTT. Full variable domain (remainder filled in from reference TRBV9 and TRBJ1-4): DSGVTQTPKHLITATGQRVTLRCSPRSGDLSVYWYQQSLDQGLQFLIQYYNGEERAKGNILERFSAQQFPDLHSELNLSSLELGDSALYFCASSVGGGGKLFFGSGTQLSVL.